A single sample gave rise to the 3 T cell receptor beta chains below, sequenced in a study of control samples from healthy donors and cancer patients. The assay was immunoSEQ multiplex PCR, and TCRdb's table has in-frame clones only and misses some. There are 400,000 to 500,000 clones in the sample; roughly 90% occur only once, and 6% to 7% lies in the top ten. The specimen was PBMCs. These receptors originate from a man between 35 and 55 years old with head and neck cancer.

V is TRBV28 and J is TRBJ2-1; 8 bases fit TRBD2. Germline assignment: CDR1 MDHEN and CDR2 SYDVKM. CDR3 length: 16 residues. With V trimmed by 6 bases and J by 10 bases, 17 bases remained unmatched. CDR3 bases: TGTGCCAGCAGCCCCGACACAGGTCGAGCGGGGGAGGAGCAGTTCTTC. Its translation: CASSPDTGRAGEEQFF.

This sequence joins TRBV11-2 and TRBJ1-3; D call uncertain. Germline CDR1 reads SGHAT; CDR2 reads FQNNGV. This CDR3 spans 13 amino acids. Trimming shortened V by 5 bases and J by 0 bases, and 5 bases separated the two germline ends. The chain's CDR3 is CASSPNSGNTIYF. The CDR3 coding sequence is TGTGCCAGCAGCCCGAACTCTGGAAACACCATATATTTT.

The V and J genes are TRBV29-1 and TRBJ2-7; 8 nucleotides agree with TRBD1. The V gene's germline CDR1 is SQVTM and CDR2 ANQGSEA. Trimming cost V 4 bases and J 4 bases; bases outside gene matches: 6. CDR3 size: 13 residues. CDR3: CSVVPGGRYEQYF. In DNA form, the CDR3 reads TGCAGCGTTGTTCCAGGGGGCAGGTACGAGCAGTACTTC.